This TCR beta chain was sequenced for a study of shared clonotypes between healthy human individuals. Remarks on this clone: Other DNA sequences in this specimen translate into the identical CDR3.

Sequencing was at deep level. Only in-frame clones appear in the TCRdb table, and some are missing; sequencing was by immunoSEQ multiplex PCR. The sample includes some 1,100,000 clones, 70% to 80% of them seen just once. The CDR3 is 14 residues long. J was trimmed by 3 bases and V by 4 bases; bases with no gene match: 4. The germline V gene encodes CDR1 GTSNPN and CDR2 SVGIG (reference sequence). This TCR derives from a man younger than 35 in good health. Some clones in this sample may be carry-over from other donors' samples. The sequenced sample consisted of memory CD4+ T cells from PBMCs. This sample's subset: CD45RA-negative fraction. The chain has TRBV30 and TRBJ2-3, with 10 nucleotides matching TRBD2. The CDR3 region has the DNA TGTGCCTGGAATCCGGGACTAGCGACAGATACGCAGTATTTT. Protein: CAWNPGLATDTQYF.